Listed below are T cell receptor beta chains from one sample, sequenced in a study of CD8 T cells in ankylosing spondylitis. TCRdb passed the 5' RACE reads through MiXCR, listing each CDR3 protein once. The repertoire holds hundreds of thousands of distinct CDR3 sequences, with approximately 10% as singletons. Sequencing input: blood, either unsorted or a sorted T cell fraction (not recorded which). These receptors came from a male donor with ankylosing spondylitis. Each CDR3 is given with its conserved first and last residue. D genes are given only for firm matches. Where a row states a size, it is once, few, many or the class of an expanded clone; other rows omit it.

TRBJ2-2 - TRBV23-1 - - CASSQSNGLGQAIKTPGSCFF
TRBJ2-1 - TRBV7-2 - TGTGCCAGCAGCCTATCACCGTTGGTAAATGAGCAGTTCTTC CASSLSPLVNEQFF
TRBJ2-5 - TRBV4-3 - TGCGCCAGCAGCCGAGGGGGGGCCATACAAGAGACCCAGTACTTC CASSRGGAIQETQYF
TRBJ1-1 many TRBV10-3 - TGTGCCATCAGTGAGTTCCAGGAAGCTTTCTTT CAISEFQEAFF
TRBJ1-1 few TRBV20-1 - TGCAGTGCTAGTCAGGAGAACACTGAAGCTTTCTTT CSASQENTEAFF
TRBJ2-5 many TRBV29-1 - TGCAGCGTTGGGCTGGGCCTCGGGTCGGAGACCCAGTACTTC CSVGLGLGSETQYF
TRBJ2-3 few TRBV5-1 - TGCGCCAGCGGCCTGGGAATCACAGATACGCAGTATTTT CASGLGITDTQYF
TRBJ2-1 - TRBV20-1 TRBD2 TGCAGTGCTAGTGGCGGGAGGGCCGTGAATGAGCAGTTCTTC CSASGGRAVNEQFF
TRBJ2-7 few TRBV12-3/TRBV12-4 - TGTGCCAGCAGTTTAGGACAGTCCCTACGGGAGCAGTACTTC CASSLGQSLREQYF
TRBJ2-2 - TRBV20-1 - TGCAGTGCTAGAGATCGGCAGGGGACGAACACCGGGGAGCTGTTTTTT CSARDRQGTNTGELFF
TRBJ1-6 few TRBV4-2 - TGTGCCAGCAGCCAAGCAGGATATTCACCCCTCCACTTT CASSQAGYSPLHF
TRBJ2-3 few TRBV20-1 - TGCAGTGCTAGATTTAACACGCAGTATTTT CSARFNTQYF
TRBJ1-1 - TRBV12-3/TRBV12-4 TRBD1 TGTGCCAGCAGTTTAGACCCTACAGGGGGGAACACTGAAGCTTTCTTT CASSLDPTGGNTEAFF
TRBJ1-1 - TRBV7-2 - TGTGCCAGCAGGCGAGGGACCTCTGAGACTGAAGCTTTCTTT CASRRGTSETEAFF
TRBJ1-5 - TRBV12-3/TRBV12-4 TRBD1 TGTGCCAGCAGTCCCCCGGACAGGGGAGATCAGCCCCAGCATTTT CASSPPDRGDQPQHF
TRBJ2-7 - TRBV7-2 TRBD1 TGTGCCAGCAGCGCGGGACAGGGGGGTTTCTACGAGCAGTACTTC CASSAGQGGFYEQYF
TRBJ2-2 - TRBV4-2 - TGTGCCAGCAGCCGCGATGCTAGAGCGGGCGGGGAGCTGTTTTTT CASSRDARAGGELFF
TRBJ1-1 many TRBV29-1 TRBD1 TGCAGCGTTGGAGGACAGGGGATCACTGAAGCTTTCTTT CSVGGQGITEAFF
TRBJ2-3 few TRBV5-1 - TGCGCCAGCAGCTCCACTAGTACTAGCACAGATACGCAGTATTTT CASSSTSTSTDTQYF
TRBJ2-3 - TRBV10-3 - TGTGCCATCAGTCAGGGAGGTGGCACAGATACGCAGTATTTT CAISQGGGTDTQYF
TRBJ1-5 - TRBV6-5 TRBD1 TGTGCCAGCAGGAGAAGACAGGGGAATCAGCCCCAGCATTTT CASRRRQGNQPQHF
TRBJ2-3 few TRBV6-5 TRBD2 TGTGCCAGCAGTTTGAGCGGGAGCTGGTCCGATACGCAGTATTTT CASSLSGSWSDTQYF
TRBJ1-2 few TRBV4-3 TRBD1 TGCGCCAGCAGCCAGGAACAGGGGTACTATGGCTACACCTTC CASSQEQGYYGYTF
TRBJ1-1 - TRBV6-5 - TGTGCCAGCAGTTACCAGAGGGATTCCGGGAAAGCTTTCTTT CASSYQRDSGKAFF
TRBJ2-7 many TRBV12-3/TRBV12-4 TRBD1 TGTGCCAGCAGAACCTCAGGGGGCGGGTACGAGCAGTACTTC CASRTSGGGYEQYF
TRBJ2-7 many TRBV4-2 - TGTGCCAGCAGCCAAGAGATGCACGAGCAGTACTTC CASSQEMHEQYF
TRBJ1-5 many TRBV20-1 - TGCAGTGCCAGAACCCTACCCGACTCGACTCAGCCCCAGCATTTT CSARTLPDSTQPQHF
TRBJ2-1 few TRBV5-1 - TGCGCCAGCAGCCCCCCCGCAGCGAAGGTTTACAATGAGCAGTTCTTC CASSPPAAKVYNEQFF